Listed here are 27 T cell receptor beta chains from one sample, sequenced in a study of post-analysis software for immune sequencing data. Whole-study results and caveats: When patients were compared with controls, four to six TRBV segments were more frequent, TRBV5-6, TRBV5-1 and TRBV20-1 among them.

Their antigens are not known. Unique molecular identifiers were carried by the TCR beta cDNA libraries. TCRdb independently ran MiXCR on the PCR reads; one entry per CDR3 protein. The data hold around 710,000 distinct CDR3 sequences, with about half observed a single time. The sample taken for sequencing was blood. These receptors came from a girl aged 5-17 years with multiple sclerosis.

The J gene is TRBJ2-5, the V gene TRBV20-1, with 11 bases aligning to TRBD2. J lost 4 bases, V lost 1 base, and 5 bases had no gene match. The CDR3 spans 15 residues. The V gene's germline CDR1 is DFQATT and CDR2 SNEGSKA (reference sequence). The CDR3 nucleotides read TGCAGTGCTAGAGCTCTAGCGGGAGGTCGAGAGACCCAGTACTTC. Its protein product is CSARALAGGRETQYF.

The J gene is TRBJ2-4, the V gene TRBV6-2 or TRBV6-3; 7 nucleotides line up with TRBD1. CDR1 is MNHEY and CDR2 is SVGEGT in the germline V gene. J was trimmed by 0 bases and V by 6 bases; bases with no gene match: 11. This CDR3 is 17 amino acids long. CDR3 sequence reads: CASRHRGQLLAKNIQYF. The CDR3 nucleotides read TGTGCCAGCAGACACCGGGGACAGCTTCTAGCCAAAAACATTCAGTACTTC.

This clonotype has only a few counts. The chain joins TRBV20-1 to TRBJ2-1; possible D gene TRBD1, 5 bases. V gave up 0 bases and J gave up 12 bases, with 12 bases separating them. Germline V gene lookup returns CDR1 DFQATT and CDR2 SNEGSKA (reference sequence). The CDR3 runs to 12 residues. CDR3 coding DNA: TGCAGTGCTAGAGACAGGGTGGCGGTGCAGTTCTTC. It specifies CSARDRVAVQFF.

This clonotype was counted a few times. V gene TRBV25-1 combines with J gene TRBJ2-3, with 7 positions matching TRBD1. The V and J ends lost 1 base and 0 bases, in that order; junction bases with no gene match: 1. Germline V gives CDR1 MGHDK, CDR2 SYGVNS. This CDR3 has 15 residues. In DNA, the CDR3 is TGTGCCAGCAGTGAATCGGGACAGAGCACAGATACGCAGTATTTT. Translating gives CASSESGQSTDTQYF.

The CDR3 bases are TGCGCCAGCAGCTTGGGGAGCCTGGCGCAGGGCGGGGAGCTGTTTTTT. It encodes CASSLGSLAQGGELFF. The chain recombines TRBV5-1 with TRBJ2-2; tentatively, D is TRBD1 (5 bases). V was trimmed by 0 bases and J by 7 bases, leaving 16 bases between them. CDR1 and CDR2 (germline): SGHRS, YFSETQ. This CDR3 has 16 amino acids.

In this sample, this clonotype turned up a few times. CDR3 in amino acids: CSANRPGLAYEQYF. CDR3 nucleotides: TGCAGTGCTAACCGCCCGGGACTAGCCTACGAGCAGTACTTC. This chain uses TRBV20-1 with TRBJ2-7, with 8 bases fitting TRBD2. Germline V gives CDR1 DFQATT, CDR2 SNEGSKA (reference sequence). The ends lost 4 bases at V and 2 bases at J; junction bases unmatched: 7. The CDR3 is made up of 14 amino acids.

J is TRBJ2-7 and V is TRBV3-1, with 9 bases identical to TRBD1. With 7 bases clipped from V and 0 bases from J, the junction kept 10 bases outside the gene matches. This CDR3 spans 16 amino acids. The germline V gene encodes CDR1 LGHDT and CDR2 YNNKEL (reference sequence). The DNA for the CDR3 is TGTGCCAGCATTACTCCGGGACAGGGTTACTCCTACGAGCAGTACTTC. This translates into CASITPGQGYSYEQYF.

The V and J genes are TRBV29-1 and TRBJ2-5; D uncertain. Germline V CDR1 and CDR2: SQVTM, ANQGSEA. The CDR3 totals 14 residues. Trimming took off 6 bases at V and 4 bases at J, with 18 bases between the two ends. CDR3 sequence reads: CSVTPGPPGETQYF. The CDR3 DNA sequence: TGCAGCGTGACACCGGGTCCCCCGGGAGAGACCCAGTACTTC.

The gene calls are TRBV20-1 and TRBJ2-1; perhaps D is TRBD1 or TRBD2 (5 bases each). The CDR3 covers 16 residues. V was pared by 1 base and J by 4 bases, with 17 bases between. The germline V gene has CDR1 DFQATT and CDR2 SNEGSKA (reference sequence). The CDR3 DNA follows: TGCAGTGCTAGAGGCAGGGCCCTAGCAGCATACAATGAGCAGTTCTTC. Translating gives CSARGRALAAYNEQFF.

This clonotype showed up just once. The CDR3 here is CASSFPLAENNEQFF. The CDR3 DNA is TGCGCCAGCAGCTTCCCACTAGCGGAGAACAATGAGCAGTTCTTC. V gene TRBV5-1 combines with J gene TRBJ2-1, with 8 positions matching TRBD2. CDR3 length equals 15 residues. The V gene's germline CDR1 is SGHRS and CDR2 YFSETQ. J gave up 5 bases and V 2 bases, and 6 bases lay outside the gene matches.

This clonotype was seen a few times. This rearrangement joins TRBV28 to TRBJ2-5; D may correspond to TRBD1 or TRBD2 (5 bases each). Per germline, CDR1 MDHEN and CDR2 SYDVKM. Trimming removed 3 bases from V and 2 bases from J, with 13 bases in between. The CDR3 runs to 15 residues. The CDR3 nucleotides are TGTGCCAGCAGTTTCCCGGGGTGGGGGCAAGAGACCCAGTACTTC. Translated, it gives CASSFPGWGQETQYF.

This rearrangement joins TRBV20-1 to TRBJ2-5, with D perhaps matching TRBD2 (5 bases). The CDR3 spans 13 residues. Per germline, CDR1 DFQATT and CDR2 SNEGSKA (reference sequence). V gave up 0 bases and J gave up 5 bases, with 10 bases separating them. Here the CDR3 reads CSARERVGETQYF. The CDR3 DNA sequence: TGCAGTGCTAGAGAGAGGGTTGGCGAGACCCAGTACTTC.

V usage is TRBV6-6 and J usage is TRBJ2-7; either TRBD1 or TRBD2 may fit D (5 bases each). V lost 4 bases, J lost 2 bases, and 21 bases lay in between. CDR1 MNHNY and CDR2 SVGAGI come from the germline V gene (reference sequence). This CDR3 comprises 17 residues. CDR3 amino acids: CASSSLDPGRRPYEQYF. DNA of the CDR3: TGTGCCAGCAGTTCCCTAGATCCGGGACGGAGGCCCTACGAGCAGTACTTC.

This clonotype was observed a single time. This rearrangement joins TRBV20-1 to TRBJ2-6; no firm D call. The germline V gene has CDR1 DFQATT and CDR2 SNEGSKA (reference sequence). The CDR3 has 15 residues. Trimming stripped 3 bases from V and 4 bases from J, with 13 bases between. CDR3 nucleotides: TGCAGTGCTAGTACAGCCCTCTCCGGGGCCAACGTCCTGACTTTC. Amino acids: CSASTALSGANVLTF.

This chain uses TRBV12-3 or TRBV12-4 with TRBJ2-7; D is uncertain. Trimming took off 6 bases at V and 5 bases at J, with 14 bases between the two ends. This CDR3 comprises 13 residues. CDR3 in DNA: TGTGCCAGCAGCAATATCAGCCTAAACGAGCAGTACTTC. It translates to CASSNISLNEQYF.

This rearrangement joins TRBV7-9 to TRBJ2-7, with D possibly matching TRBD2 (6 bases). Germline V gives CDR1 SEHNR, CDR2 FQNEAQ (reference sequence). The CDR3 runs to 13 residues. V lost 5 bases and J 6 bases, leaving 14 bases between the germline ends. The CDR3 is CASSRPGGVEQYF. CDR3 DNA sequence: TGTGCCAGCAGCCGTCCCGGCGGGGTCGAGCAGTACTTC.

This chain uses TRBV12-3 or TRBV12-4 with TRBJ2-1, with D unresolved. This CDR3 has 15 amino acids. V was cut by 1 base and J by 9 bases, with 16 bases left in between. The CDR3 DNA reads TGTGCCAGCAGTTTAGTGGCCGGAAGGGTGACTGAGCAGTTCTTC. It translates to CASSLVAGRVTEQFF.

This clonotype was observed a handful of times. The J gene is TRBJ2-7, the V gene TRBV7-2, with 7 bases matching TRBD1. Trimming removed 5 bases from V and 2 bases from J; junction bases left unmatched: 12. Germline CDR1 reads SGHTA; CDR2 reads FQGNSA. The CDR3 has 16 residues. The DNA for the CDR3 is TGTGCCAGCAGCCCCGAGGGGACAGTCCTTCCCTACGAGCAGTACTTC. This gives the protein CASSPEGTVLPYEQYF.

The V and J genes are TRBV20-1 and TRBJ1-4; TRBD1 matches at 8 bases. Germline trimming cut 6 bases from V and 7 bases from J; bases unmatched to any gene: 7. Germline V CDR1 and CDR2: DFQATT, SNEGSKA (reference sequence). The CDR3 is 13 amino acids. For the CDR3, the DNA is TGCAGTGCCGCCAGGGGGCTGGTTGAAAAACTGTTTTTT. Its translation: CSAARGLVEKLFF.

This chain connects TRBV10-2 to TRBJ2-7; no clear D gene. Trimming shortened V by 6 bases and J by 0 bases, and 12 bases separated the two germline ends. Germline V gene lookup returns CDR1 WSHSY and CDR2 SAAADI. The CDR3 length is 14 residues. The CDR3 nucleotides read TGCGCCAGCAGGCTAGGCAGGAGCTCCTACGAGCAGTACTTC. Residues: CASRLGRSSYEQYF.

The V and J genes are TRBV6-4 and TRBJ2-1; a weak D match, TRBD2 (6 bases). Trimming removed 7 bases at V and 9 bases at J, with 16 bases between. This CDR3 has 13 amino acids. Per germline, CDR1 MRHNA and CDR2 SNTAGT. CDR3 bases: TGTGCCAGCACTATCGGGACTCCGTCTGAGCAGTTCTTC. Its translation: CASTIGTPSEQFF.

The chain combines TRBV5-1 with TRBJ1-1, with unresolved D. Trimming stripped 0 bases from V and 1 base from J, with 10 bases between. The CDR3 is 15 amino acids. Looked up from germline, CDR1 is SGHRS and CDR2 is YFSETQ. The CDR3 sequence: CASSLAQGANTEAFF. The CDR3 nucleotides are TGCGCCAGCAGCTTGGCCCAAGGAGCGAACACTGAAGCTTTCTTT.

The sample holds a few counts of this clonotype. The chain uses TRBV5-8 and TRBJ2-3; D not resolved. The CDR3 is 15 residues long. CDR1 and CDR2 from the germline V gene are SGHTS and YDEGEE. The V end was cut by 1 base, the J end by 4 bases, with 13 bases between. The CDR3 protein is CASSLSYSNPDTQYF. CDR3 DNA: TGTGCCAGCAGCTTGTCCTACTCAAATCCAGATACGCAGTATTTT.

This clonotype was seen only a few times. DNA of the CDR3: TGCGCCAGCAGCTTGGAGACAAATGGGGCCAACGTCCTGACTTTC. It translates to CASSLETNGANVLTF. The gene calls are TRBV5-1 and TRBJ2-6; D is unresolved. Germline CDR1 SGHRS, CDR2 YFSETQ. V was cut by 0 bases and J by 3 bases, with 7 bases left in between. There are 15 residues in the CDR3.

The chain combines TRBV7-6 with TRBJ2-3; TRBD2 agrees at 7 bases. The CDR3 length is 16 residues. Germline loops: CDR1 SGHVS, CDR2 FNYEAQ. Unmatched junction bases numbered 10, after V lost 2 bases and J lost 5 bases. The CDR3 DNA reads TGTGCCAGCAGCTTATTTCAGGCGGGAGAGGTAGATACGCAGTATTTT. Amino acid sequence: CASSLFQAGEVDTQYF. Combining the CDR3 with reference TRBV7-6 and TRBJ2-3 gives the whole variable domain GAGVSQSPRYKVTKRGQDVALRCDPISGHVSLYWYRQALGQGPEFLTYFNYEAQQDKSGLPNDRFSAERPEGSISTLTIQRTEQRDSAMYRCASSLFQAGEVDTQYFGPGTRLTVL.

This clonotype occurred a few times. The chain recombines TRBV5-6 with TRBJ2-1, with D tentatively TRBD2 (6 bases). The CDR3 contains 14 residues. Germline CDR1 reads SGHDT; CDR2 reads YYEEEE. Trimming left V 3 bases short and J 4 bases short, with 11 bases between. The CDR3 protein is CASSSVAEYNEQFF. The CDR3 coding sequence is TGTGCCAGCAGCTCAGTAGCGGAGTACAATGAGCAGTTCTTC.

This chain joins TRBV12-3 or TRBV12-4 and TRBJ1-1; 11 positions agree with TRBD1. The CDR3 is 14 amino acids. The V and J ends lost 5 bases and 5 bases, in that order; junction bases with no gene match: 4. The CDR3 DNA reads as TGTGCCAGCAGTCCATGGGACAGGGGGACTGAAGCTTTCTTT. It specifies CASSPWDRGTEAFF.